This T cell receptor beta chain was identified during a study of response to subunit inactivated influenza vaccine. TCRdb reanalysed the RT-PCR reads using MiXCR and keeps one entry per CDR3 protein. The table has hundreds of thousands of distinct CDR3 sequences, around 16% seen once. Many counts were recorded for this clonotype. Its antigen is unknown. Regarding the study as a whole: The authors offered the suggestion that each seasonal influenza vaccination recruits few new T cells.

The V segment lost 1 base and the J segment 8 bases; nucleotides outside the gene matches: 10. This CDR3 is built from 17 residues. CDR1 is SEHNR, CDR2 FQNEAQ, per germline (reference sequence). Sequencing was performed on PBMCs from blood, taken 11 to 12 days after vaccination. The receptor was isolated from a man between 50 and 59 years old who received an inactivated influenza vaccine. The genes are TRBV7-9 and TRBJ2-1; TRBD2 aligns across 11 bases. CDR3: CASSLVSGRVKSDEQFF. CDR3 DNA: TGTGCCAGCAGCTTAGTTAGCGGGAGGGTCAAAAGCGATGAGCAGTTCTTC.